This note documents a single T cell receptor (beta chain) sequence. This clonotype has at least ten counts. The antigen it recognizes is unknown. No clone much larger than this one lies a single base away; base qualities are absent. The TCR beta CDR3 regions were amplified from the RNA transcripts. The TCR CDR3 was subjected to a first round of RT-PCR using the HTBI primer set and the Qiagen OneStep RT-PCR kit. Libraries were constructed in a second round of multiplex PCR, after which size selection and purification were carried out. Libraries were sequenced paired-end with 100 bp reads on an Illumina HiSeq2000. The authors processed their data as follows. Raw data were processed with SOAPnuke, discarding reads with adapters, uncalled bases, mean Phred below 15, or no exact constant-primer or identifier match. COPE v1.2.5 was used to merge the high-quality paired reads, and each unique nucleotide sequence was defined as a clonotype. Clonotypes were aligned to IMGT TRBV, TRBD and TRBJ reference segments using MiTCR v1.1. Analysis was restricted to V-J combinations with a frequency above 0.0001, which covered 98% to 99.2% of repertoires. The TCS score was defined as F50 (clonal expansion) divided by E x V (chaos), with BLOSUM62-based TCRdist calculated between CDR3 peptides within each V-J. Welch's t-statistics and random forest reduced 500 to 550 V-J features to roughly 13, which were used in a naive Bayes classifier (R e1071). TCRdb took the public reads, trimmed them with fastp at Q25, ran MiXCR for clone calling and kept in-frame beta chains. Here each entry gathers all rows of one CDR3 protein and keeps the most common genes and DNA. These V and J calls are TCRdb output, not the study's own analysis. The table for this sample lists fewer than 550,000 distinct CDR3 sequences; 15% to 17% of them were counted only once. 12% to 15% of the sample rests with the top ten.

The data originate from a study of T cells in Graves' hyperthyroidism and ophthalmopathy (dated by TCRdb to the late 2010s). For context, the study as a whole: Peripheral blood was collected at initial diagnosis, before any treatment. The 80 to 100 discovery patients were randomly divided into training and test sets at a 7:3 ratio. The study also compared thyroid tissue and blood T-cell repertoires from five or six Graves' hyperthyroidism patients. The paper describes TCR Vbeta CDR3 sequencing of 120 to 150 peripheral blood samples, made up of 40 to 45 ophthalmopathy patients, over 70 hyperthyroidism patients and around 17 progressor patients. Once sampling was done, hyperthyroidism patients were given methimazole at a starting dose of 30 mg daily, whereas ophthalmopathy patients were given high-dose intravenous methylprednisolone. Prospective prediction of ophthalmopathy was tested in an independent validation cohort consisting of about 19 hyperthyroidism patients and approximately 16 patients who later progressed to ophthalmopathy. TCR V-J signatures able to tell the groups apart were searched for in a discovery cohort of 95 or so patients, of whom fewer than 45 had Graves' ophthalmopathy and around 58 had stable Graves' hyperthyroidism.

A patient counted as having stable Graves' hyperthyroidism if no progression to ophthalmopathy occurred over 18 months of follow-up. Hyperthyroidism patients were newly diagnosed, with disease duration under 2 months, and aged 18 to 65 years. Exclusion was applied to patients with uncontrolled infections, other autoimmune diseases, pregnancy or lactation. Clinical symptoms, serum thyroxine and TRAb, thyroid ultrasound, and orbital computed tomography formed the basis for the diagnoses. PBMCs were isolated from 10 ml of fresh peripheral blood by Ficoll-Paque density gradient centrifugation. Total RNA was extracted with Trizol reagent, and quality was checked on an Agilent 2100 Bioanalyzer. Summary of the overall study and its limitations: A model built on a 13 V-J signature distinguished ophthalmopathy from stable hyperthyroidism, reaching roughly 88% sensitivity and 81.08% specificity in cross-validation and 80%/75% in testing. Blood samples also contained most of the expanded thyroid clonotypes (frequency above 0.001), which suggests that blood repertoires may reflect thyroid immune responses. Sample size was not statistically predetermined, and blinding of investigators to group allocation was not performed. In validation, progression to ophthalmopathy was predicted by the model with around 70% sensitivity and around 75% specificity, a median of approximately 6.5 months before onset.

The CDR3 runs 16 amino acids, cysteine and phenylalanine included. Just the 48-base CDR3 DNA is kept, in frame starting at base 1. Based on the germline V gene, the CDR1 and CDR2 sequences are MRHNA and SNTAGT. V loses 2 bases of germline sequence and J loses 3 bases, and the interval between the two ends is 15 bases. Specimen: blood. This sequence originates from a woman aged 18 to 35 with Graves' hyperthyroidism. The chain links TRBV6-4 with TRBJ2-3, with the D assignment possibly TRBD1 or TRBD2, given 6 matching bases for each. DNA sequence: TGTGCCAGCAGTGACGGATCGAGGGGGGAAACAGATACGCAGTATTTT. Its protein is CASSDGSRGETDTQYF.